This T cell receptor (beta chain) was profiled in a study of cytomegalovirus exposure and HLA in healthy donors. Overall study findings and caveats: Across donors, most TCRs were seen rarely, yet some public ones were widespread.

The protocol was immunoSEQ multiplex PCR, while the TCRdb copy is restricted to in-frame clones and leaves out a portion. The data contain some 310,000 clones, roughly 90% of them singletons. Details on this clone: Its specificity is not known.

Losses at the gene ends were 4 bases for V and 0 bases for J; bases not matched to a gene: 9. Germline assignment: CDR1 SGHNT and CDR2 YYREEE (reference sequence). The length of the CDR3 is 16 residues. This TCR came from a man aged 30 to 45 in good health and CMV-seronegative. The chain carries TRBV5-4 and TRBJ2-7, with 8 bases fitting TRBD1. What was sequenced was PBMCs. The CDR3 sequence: CASSGGTGGTSYEQYF. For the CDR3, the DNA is TGTGCCAGCAGCGGGGGGACAGGAGGTACCTCCTACGAGCAGTACTTC.